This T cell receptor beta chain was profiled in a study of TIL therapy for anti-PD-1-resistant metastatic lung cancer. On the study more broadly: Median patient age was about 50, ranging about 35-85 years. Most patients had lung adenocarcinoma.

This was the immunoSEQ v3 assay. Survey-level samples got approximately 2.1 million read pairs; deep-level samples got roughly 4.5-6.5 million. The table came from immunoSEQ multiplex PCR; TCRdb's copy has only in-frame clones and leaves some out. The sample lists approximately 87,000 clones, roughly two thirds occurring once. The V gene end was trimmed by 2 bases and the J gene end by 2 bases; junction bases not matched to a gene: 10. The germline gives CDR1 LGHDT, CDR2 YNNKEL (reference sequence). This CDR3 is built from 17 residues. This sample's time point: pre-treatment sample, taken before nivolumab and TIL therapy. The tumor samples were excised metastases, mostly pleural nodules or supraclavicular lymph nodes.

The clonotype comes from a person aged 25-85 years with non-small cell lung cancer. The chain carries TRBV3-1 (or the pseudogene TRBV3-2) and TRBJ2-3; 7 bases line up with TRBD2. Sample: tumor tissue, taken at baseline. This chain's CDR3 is CASSQPSSGATTDTQYF. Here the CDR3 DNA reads TGTGCCAGCAGCCAACCCTCTAGCGGCGCTACCACAGATACGCAGTATTTT.